A single sample gave rise to the 26 T cell receptor beta chains below, sequenced in a study of cytomegalovirus exposure and HLA in healthy donors. The study ran its PCR with 60 Vbeta and 13 Jbeta primers. Generated by immunoSEQ multiplex PCR, the TCRdb table keeps only in-frame clones and is missing some. This sample carries around 170,000 clones, about 78% of them seen once, and the ten largest clones take approximately 2.5%. The material sequenced was PBMCs. These receptors were obtained from a man in his 60s in good health and CMV-seronegative.

The V and J genes are TRBV5-1 and TRBJ2-7, with D tentatively TRBD1 (5 bases). Germline CDR1 SGHRS, CDR2 YFSETQ. This CDR3 region has 13 residues. The V and J ends lost 4 bases and 3 bases respectively, with 11 bases between them. Written as DNA, the CDR3 is TGCGCCAGCAGCACGGACATAATCTACGAGCAGTACTTC. This codes for CASSTDIIYEQYF.

This chain links TRBV4-2 with TRBJ2-1; a possible D gene is TRBD2 (6 bases). This CDR3 is built from 16 residues. V gave up 0 bases and J gave up 5 bases, with 14 bases separating them. Per germline, CDR1 LGHNA and CDR2 YNFKEQ. The CDR3 DNA reads as TGTGCCAGCAGCCAAGATAAGCTAGCGTTAAACAATGAGCAGTTCTTC. Protein: CASSQDKLALNNEQFF.

This clone was counted between two and nine times. This rearrangement joins TRBV19 to TRBJ1-5; D may be TRBD1 (5 bases). Deletions cut 6 bases from V and 0 bases from J, with 12 bases between. This CDR3 is 15 amino acids long. Germline CDR1 reads LNHDA; CDR2 reads SQIVND (reference sequence). The CDR3 is CASRPGHHSNQPQHF. CDR3 DNA: TGTGCCAGTAGACCAGGACACCATAGCAATCAGCCCCAGCATTTT.

The rearrangement uses TRBV7-2 and TRBJ1-3, with D tentatively TRBD1 (6 bases). CDR1 SGHTA and CDR2 FQGNSA come from the germline V gene. The CDR3 spans 13 residues. V was trimmed by 2 bases and J by 9 bases, leaving 11 bases between them. The CDR3 nucleotides read TGTGCCAGCAGCTTAAGGGGGATGAGCACCATATATTTT. It yields the protein CASSLRGMSTIYF.

The rearrangement joins TRBV7-6 to TRBJ2-5, with 9 bases lining up with TRBD2. Losses at the gene ends were 5 bases for V and 1 base for J; bases not matched to a gene: 2. Looked up from germline, CDR1 is SGHVS and CDR2 is FNYEAQ. This CDR3 contains 14 residues. The CDR3 sequence: CASSRSGGQETQYF. The CDR3 bases are TGTGCCAGCAGCCGTAGCGGGGGCCAAGAGACCCAGTACTTC.

V usage is TRBV6-1 and J usage is TRBJ2-7; the match to TRBD2 covers 8 bases. This CDR3 has 17 residues. V dropped 4 bases and J dropped 0; count of bases not matched to a gene: 11. CDR1 is MNHNS and CDR2 is SASEGT in the germline V gene. CDR3 amino acids: CASSARPGLVSSYEQYF. DNA of the CDR3: TGTGCCAGCAGTGCCCGACCGGGACTAGTCTCCTCCTACGAGCAGTACTTC.

This sequence joins TRBV28 and TRBJ2-4, with D possibly TRBD1 on 7 matching bases. This CDR3 is built from 14 residues. V lost 5 bases and J 4 bases, leaving 12 bases between the germline ends. The V gene's germline CDR1 is MDHEN and CDR2 SYDVKM. Here the CDR3 DNA reads TGTGCCAGCAGTCCTGCGGGACAGAAAAACATTCAGTACTTC. Residues: CASSPAGQKNIQYF.

V gene TRBV5-6 combines with J gene TRBJ1-3; 12 bases match TRBD1. CDR3 length: 17 amino acids. V was pared by 0 bases and J by 3 bases, with 4 bases of the junction left unmatched. CDR1 is SGHDT, CDR2 YYEEEE, per germline. In nucleotides, the CDR3 is TGTGCCAGCAGCTTGGAGGGACAGGGGGCTTTTGGAAACACCATATATTTT. Its protein is CASSLEGQGAFGNTIYF. The full variable domain, in which reference TRBV5-6 and TRBJ1-3 provide the parts outside the CDR3, is DAGVTQSPTHLIKTRGQQVTLRCSPKSGHDTVSWYQQALGQGPQFIFQYYEEEERQRGNFPDRFSGHQFPNYSSELNVNALLLGDSALYLCASSLEGQGAFGNTIYFGEGSWLTVV.

V is TRBV19 and J is TRBJ1-4; maybe TRBD1 (6 bases). V lost 6 bases and J 3 bases, leaving 14 bases between the germline ends. CDR1 is LNHDA, CDR2 SQIVND, per germline (reference sequence). The CDR3 is 15 residues long. The CDR3 coding sequence is TGTGCCAGTAGACAACAGGGACCGGCTAATGAAAAACTGTTTTTT. Amino acid sequence: CASRQQGPANEKLFF.

The gene calls are TRBV12-5 and TRBJ2-1; 7 bases are a match to TRBD1. Trimming at V came to 0 bases and at J to 9 bases, leaving 11 bases not matched to a gene. From germline, CDR1 is LGHNT and CDR2 FRNRAP. This CDR3 region has 16 residues. The CDR3 here is CASGLVRGGGEGEQFF. CDR3 nucleotide sequence: TGTGCTAGTGGTTTGGTAAGAGGGGGCGGAGAAGGTGAGCAGTTCTTC.

The CDR3 DNA is TGTGCCAGCAGCGTAGCCAGGGACACCGGGGAGCTGTTTTTT. Amino acid sequence: CASSVARDTGELFF. The chain combines TRBV9 with TRBJ2-2; perhaps TRBD1 as D (5 bases). The CDR3 extends over 14 amino acids. The germline V and J ends were trimmed by 0 bases and 3 bases, with 6 bases remaining between them. Germline CDR1 and CDR2: SGDLS and YYNGEE.

This clone was seen only once. This chain links TRBV19 with TRBJ2-5, with TRBD2 matching 10 bases. CDR1 and CDR2 (germline): LNHDA, SQIVND (reference sequence). V gave up 3 bases and J gave up 6 bases; unmatched junction bases: 7. The CDR3 length is 15 residues. CDR3 residues: CASSIASGSVKTQYF. The CDR3 bases are TGTGCCAGTAGTATTGCTAGCGGGAGTGTCAAGACCCAGTACTTC.

This chain connects TRBV5-1 to TRBJ2-7, with D possibly TRBD1 on 6 matching bases. V was trimmed by 4 bases and J by 6 bases, leaving 14 bases between them. This CDR3 is 13 amino acids long. The germline V gene has CDR1 SGHRS and CDR2 YFSETQ. CDR3 in DNA: TGCGCCAGCAGCACCCAAACAGGGTTCGAGCAGTACTTC. Translating it yields CASSTQTGFEQYF.

The CDR3 nucleotides are TGTGCCAGCAGCTCAACGCCTGGGGGCGAGCAGTTCTTC. Protein sequence: CASSSTPGGEQFF. The V and J genes are TRBV7-2 and TRBJ2-1; possible D gene TRBD1, 6 bases. V lost 4 bases and J lost 10, with 14 bases in between. The CDR3 runs 13 residues. Germline CDR1 is SGHTA and CDR2 is FQGNSA.

The chain employs TRBV29-1 and TRBJ1-1; 11 bases align to TRBD1. This CDR3 has 16 amino acids. Germline V CDR1 and CDR2: SQVTM, ANQGSEA. V dropped 6 bases and J dropped 0; count of bases not matched to a gene: 9. Here the CDR3 reads CSVADRGPRMNTEAFF. The CDR3 bases are TGCAGCGTCGCGGACAGGGGGCCGAGAATGAACACTGAAGCTTTCTTT.

This chain uses TRBV6-6 with TRBJ2-7, with D perhaps matching TRBD2 (6 bases). Germline V gene lookup returns CDR1 MNHNY and CDR2 SVGAGI (reference sequence). This CDR3 region has 14 residues. The ends were cut back, 5 bases at V and 1 base at J, with 12 bases in the middle. CDR3 DNA sequence: TGTGCCAGCAGTGGCGGGACGCGGTCCTACGAGCAGTACTTC. Amino acid sequence: CASSGGTRSYEQYF.

The rearrangement links TRBV2 to TRBJ2-7; D unresolved. V dropped 6 bases and J dropped 1 base, with 16 bases sitting between them. The CDR3 sequence is 15 residues long. CDR1 and CDR2 from the germline V gene are SNHLY and FYNNEI. The CDR3 DNA follows: TGTGCCAGCAGCCGATCGAGAGTGAGGTCCTACGAGCAGTACTTC. The encoded protein is CASSRSRVRSYEQYF.

This clone has more than one count but fewer than ten. The chain uses TRBV30 and TRBJ2-1; TRBD2 matches 16 bases. This CDR3 has 16 residues. The germline V gene encodes CDR1 GTSNPN and CDR2 SVGIG (reference sequence). V lost 6 bases to trimming and J lost 7 bases; unmatched junction nucleotides: 9. CDR3: CACHGTSGRGRNEQFF. The CDR3 nucleotides read TGTGCCTGTCATGGGACTAGCGGGAGGGGAAGGAATGAGCAGTTCTTC.

The chain has TRBV2 and TRBJ2-1; no clear D gene. The germline V gene encodes CDR1 SNHLY and CDR2 FYNNEI. Deletions cut 1 base from V and 4 bases from J, with 11 bases between. This CDR3 spans 15 amino acids. CDR3 in DNA: TGTGCCAGCAGTGAAGTGGCGGAGAAATACAATGAGCAGTTCTTC. Its translation: CASSEVAEKYNEQFF.

The V gene is TRBV6-5, the J gene TRBJ2-7; perhaps TRBD1 as D (6 bases). Trimming pared 5 bases from V and 0 bases from J, leaving 14 bases between. Germline V gives CDR1 MNHEY, CDR2 SVGAGI. The CDR3 sequence is 15 residues long. The CDR3 region has the DNA TGTGCCAGCAGTCCTACTGGGGGCGGCTCCTACGAGCAGTACTTC. Encoded protein: CASSPTGGGSYEQYF.

This clone was seen once. The chain carries TRBV19 and TRBJ1-5; TRBD1 is a possible D gene (6 bases). V lost 5 bases and J lost 5, with 13 bases in between. The CDR3 consists of 14 residues. Germline values: CDR1 LNHDA, CDR2 SQIVND (reference sequence). The CDR3 here is CASSPRQEDQPQHF. DNA of the CDR3: TGTGCCAGTAGTCCCCGACAGGAGGATCAGCCCCAGCATTTT.

The rearrangement joins TRBV27 to TRBJ1-1; D not resolved. The length of the CDR3 is 13 residues. Deletions cut 5 bases from V and 5 bases from J, with 12 bases between. The germline V gene encodes CDR1 MNHEY and CDR2 SMNVEV (reference sequence). DNA for the CDR3: TGTGCCAGCAGTCGAGGAGAATGGACTGAAGCTTTCTTT. It encodes CASSRGEWTEAFF.

With regard to this clone: The sample holds other DNA sequences that translate to the same CDR3. This sequence joins TRBV18 and TRBJ2-7; D might be TRBD1 (6 bases). The CDR3 runs 12 residues. Trimming cost V 3 bases and J 3 bases, with 6 bases left between them. Germline V gives CDR1 KGHSH, CDR2 LQKENI. The DNA for the CDR3 is TGTGCCAGCTCACCGGACAGCTACGAGCAGTACTTC. Translated, it gives CASSPDSYEQYF.

The V call is TRBV5-8, the J call TRBJ2-3; D is possibly TRBD2 (5 bases). Germline V CDR1 and CDR2: SGHTS, YDEGEE. The CDR3 sequence is 13 residues long. Trimming shortened V by 6 bases and J by 2 bases, and 10 bases separated the two germline ends. The CDR3, as DNA: TGTGCCAGCACTTGGCGGGCCACAGATACGCAGTATTTT. This encodes CASTWRATDTQYF.

This clone turned up a few times. This chain connects TRBV28 to TRBJ1-6; weak D call: TRBD1 (5 bases). This CDR3 is built from 14 residues. V was trimmed by 2 bases and J by 5 bases, leaving 7 bases between them. CDR1 is MDHEN, CDR2 SYDVKM, per germline. The CDR3 sequence: CASSLQGNNSPLHF. The CDR3 DNA is TGTGCCAGCAGTTTACAGGGAAATAATTCACCCCTCCACTTT.

The chain links TRBV6-5 to TRBJ2-2; D unclear. With 6 bases removed from V and 6 bases from J, the gap between germline ends came to 8 bases. The CDR3 extends over 12 amino acids. Germline assignment: CDR1 MNHEY and CDR2 SVGAGI. CDR3 protein: CASSPSSGELFF. In DNA, the CDR3 is TGTGCCAGCAGCCCCTCCTCCGGGGAGCTGTTTTTT.